This note documents a single T cell receptor beta chain sequence. Antigen specificity is unknown. This specimen belongs to a study of CXCR3-negative and CXCR3-positive naive CD8 T cells. Study at large: For each library, about 1.5 +/- 0.3 million TRB reads were obtained, some 130 million in total. Overall study findings and caveats: Researchers report that CXCR3-positive naive cells carry more hydrophobic TRB CDR3s than CXCR3-negative naive cells. PBMCs showed partially decreased CXCR3 expression after cryopreservation, and most assays used fresh PBMCs.

The CDR3 is 13 amino acids. Germline-derived CDR1 and CDR2 are MDHEN and SYDVKM. All TRB cDNA libraries came from 5' RACE performed with UMI labels. TCRdb reprocessed the 5' RACE reads; each CDR3 protein has one entry and no DNA is given. The specimen's table records just under 90,000 distinct CDR3 sequences. Sequencing was done on a sample of naive CXCR3+ CD8+ T cells from blood. Described subset: CD45RO-CCR7+CD27+CD95- naive CD8+ T cells expressing CXCR3 (TNR3+). This chain connects TRBV28 to TRBJ1-1. The sequence came from a human donor in good health. Some clones in this sample may be carry-over from other donors' samples. CDR3 residues: CASSAFGDTEAFF.